One T cell receptor (beta chain) is described in this entry. The antigen it recognizes is unknown. No much larger clone exists at a distance of one base, and base qualities are not known. Library prep was done by RT-PCR. The sequencer was an Illumina HiSeq 2500. TCRdb reran the public reads through fastp at Q25 and MiXCR, keeping productive beta chains. Rows with one shared CDR3 protein collapse into an entry with the most common genes and DNA. This sample lists 590,000 or so distinct CDR3 sequences; 14% were detected once. The top ten clonotypes cover 7.5% to 8% of the sample. This sample was taken from a study of response to subunit inactivated influenza vaccine (dated by TCRdb to about 2018). In terms of the full investigation: Deep quantitative profiling of the T cell receptor repertoire was used in the study to follow responses to a trivalent subunit inactivated influenza vaccine. Overall study results and their limits: According to the authors, only a limited number of new T cells may be recruited by each seasonal influenza vaccination.

Including the terminal cysteine and phenylalanine, the CDR3 comprises 14 residues. Solely the CDR3 DNA is kept, with 42 bases framed from the first base. The CDR1 and CDR2 encoded by the germline V gene (reference sequence) are DFQATT and SNEGSKA. V loses 7 bases at its end and J loses 1 base; junction bases beyond the gene matches: 4. Specimen: PBMCs from blood, collected around 15 days before vaccination. The origin of this receptor is a man in his fifties or sixties who received an inactivated influenza vaccine. Donor details come from another sample of the same person, matched by shared clones. The rearrangement combines TRBV20-1 with TRBJ2-1; the central 10 bases match TRBD2. The CDR3 corresponds to CSGERGGSYNEQFF. The sequenced DNA is TGCAGTGGAGAGCGGGGGGGTTCCTACAATGAGCAGTTCTTC.